These 8 T cell receptor beta chains came from one sample sequenced in a study of CD8 T cells in Susac syndrome. RNA in amounts of roughly 0.5 to 1 ug was reverse transcribed with random hexamers. TCRdb redid the calling of the immunoSEQ multiplex PCR reads with MiXCR, one entry per CDR3 protein. The sample carries more than 250,000 distinct CDR3 sequences, about 90% recorded once. Sequenced sample: CD4+ T cells from PBMCs. The receptor set was obtained from a human donor with multiple sclerosis.

J is TRBJ2-1 and V is TRBV19, with D unclear. Trimming pared 1 base from V and 3 bases from J, leaving 7 bases between. The germline V gene encodes CDR1 LNHDA and CDR2 SQIVND (reference sequence). The CDR3 is 14 residues long. The CDR3, as DNA: TGTGCCAGTAGTATAGGCTCCCTCTACAATGAGCAGTTCTTC. It translates to CASSIGSLYNEQFF.

The rearrangement links TRBV12-3 or TRBV12-4 to TRBJ1-5; D ambiguous. Trimming removed 3 bases from V and 1 base from J, with 4 bases in between. CDR3 length equals 13 residues. CDR3 in DNA: TGTGCCAGCAGTTTTGAGAGCAATCAGCCCCAGCATTTT. Translating it yields CASSFESNQPQHF.

The chain links TRBV6-6 to TRBJ2-7; D could derive from TRBD1 or TRBD2 (6 bases each). Germline CDR1 reads MNHNY; CDR2 reads SVGAGI (reference sequence). The CDR3 extends over 15 amino acids. V was pared by 7 bases and J by 2 bases, with 18 bases between. The CDR3 region is CASTNSGQGPYEQYF. The CDR3 DNA reads as TGTGCCAGCACCAACAGCGGGCAGGGGCCCTACGAGCAGTACTTC.

The V gene is TRBV20-1, the J gene TRBJ1-1; D ambiguous. V lost 0 bases, J lost 7 bases, and 9 bases lay in between. In germline, CDR1 is DFQATT, CDR2 SNEGSKA (reference sequence). The CDR3 loop spans 12 amino acids. In DNA, the CDR3 is TGCAGTGCTAGAGAGGTAGCAGGTGAAGCTTTCTTT. Protein: CSAREVAGEAFF.

The chain uses TRBV5-1 and TRBJ1-2, with 9 bases identical to TRBD1. The CDR3 contains 14 residues. V dropped 4 bases and J dropped 8; count of bases not matched to a gene: 9. Germline values: CDR1 SGHRS, CDR2 YFSETQ. The CDR3 loop is CASSLGQGGRGYTF. CDR3 nucleotide sequence: TGCGCCAGCAGCCTGGGACAGGGCGGGCGCGGCTACACCTTC.

The gene calls are TRBV7-2 and TRBJ2-1; 10 positions match TRBD2. The V and J ends lost 2 bases and 4 bases, in that order; junction bases with no gene match: 11. The V gene's germline CDR1 is SGHTA and CDR2 FQGNSA. The CDR3 runs to 18 residues. The CDR3 sequence: CASSLRGRGLAEYNEQFF. Written as DNA, the CDR3 is TGTGCCAGCAGCTTAAGGGGTCGCGGACTAGCGGAATACAATGAGCAGTTCTTC.

The chain uses TRBV18 and TRBJ2-1; TRBD1 matches at 9 bases. CDR1 is KGHSH and CDR2 is LQKENI in the germline V gene. V was pared by 1 base and J by 3 bases, with 13 bases of the junction left unmatched. This CDR3 has 19 residues. In DNA form, the CDR3 reads TGTGCCAGCTCACCACGGGGACAGGGACCCTCGGGTAGCTACAATGAGCAGTTCTTC. Its protein product is CASSPRGQGPSGSYNEQFF. Full variable domain (outside the CDR3, taken from reference TRBV18 and TRBJ2-1): NAGVMQNPRHLVRRRGQEARLRCSPMKGHSHVYWYRQLPEEGLKFMVYLQKENIIDESGMPKERFSAEFPKEGPSILRIQQVVRGDSAAYFCASSPRGQGPSGSYNEQFFGPGTRLTVL.

The chain joins TRBV12-3 or TRBV12-4 to TRBJ2-7; a weak D match, TRBD2 (5 bases). This CDR3 region has 12 residues. The V end lost 3 bases, the J end lost 9 bases, and 12 bases lay between the germline ends. CDR3 in amino acids: CASSLGPGVQYF. The CDR3 nucleotides are TGTGCCAGCAGTTTGGGCCCCGGGGTGCAGTACTTC.